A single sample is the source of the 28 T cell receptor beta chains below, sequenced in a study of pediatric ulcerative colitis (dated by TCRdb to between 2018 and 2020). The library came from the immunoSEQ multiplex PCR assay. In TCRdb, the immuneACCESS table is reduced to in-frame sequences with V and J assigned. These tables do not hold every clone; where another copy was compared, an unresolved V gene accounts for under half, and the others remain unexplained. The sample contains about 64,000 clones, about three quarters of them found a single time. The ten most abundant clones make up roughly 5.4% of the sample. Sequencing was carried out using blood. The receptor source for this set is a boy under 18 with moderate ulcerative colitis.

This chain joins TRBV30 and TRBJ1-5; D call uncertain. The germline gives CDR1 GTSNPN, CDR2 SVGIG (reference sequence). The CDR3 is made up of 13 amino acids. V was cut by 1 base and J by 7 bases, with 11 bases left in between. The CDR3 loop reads CAWSGGSGQPQHF. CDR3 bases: TGTGCCTGGAGTGGCGGGTCGGGCCAGCCCCAGCATTTT.

The CDR3, as DNA: TGTGCCAGCAGCTCCGACGCAGATACGCAGTATTTT. This translates into CASSSDADTQYF. This chain joins TRBV11-3 and TRBJ2-3; no clear D. The V gene's germline CDR1 is SGHNT and CDR2 YENEEA. This CDR3 has 12 residues. V was clipped by 4 bases and J by 4 bases, with 6 bases between them.

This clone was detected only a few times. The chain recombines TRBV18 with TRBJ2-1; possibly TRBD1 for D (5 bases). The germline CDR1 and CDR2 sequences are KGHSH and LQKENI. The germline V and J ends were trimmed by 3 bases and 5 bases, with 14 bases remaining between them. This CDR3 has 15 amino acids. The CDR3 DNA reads TGTGCCAGCTCACCCGTAACAGGTGCGGACAATGAGCAGTTCTTC. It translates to CASSPVTGADNEQFF.

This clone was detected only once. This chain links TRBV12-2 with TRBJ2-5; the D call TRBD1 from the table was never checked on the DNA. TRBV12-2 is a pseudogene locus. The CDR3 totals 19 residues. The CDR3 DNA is TGTGCAAGTCGCTTAGGCGTGCCGGGCGGGACAGGGGGCGGAGAGACCCAGTACTTC. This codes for CASRLGVPGGTGGGETQYF.

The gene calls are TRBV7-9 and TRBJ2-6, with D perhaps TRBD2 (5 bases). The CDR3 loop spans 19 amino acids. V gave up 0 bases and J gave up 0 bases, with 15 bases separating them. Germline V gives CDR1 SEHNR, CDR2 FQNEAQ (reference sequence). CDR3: CASSLARVDPSSGANVLTF. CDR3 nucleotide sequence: TGTGCCAGCAGCTTAGCGAGGGTCGACCCAAGCTCTGGGGCCAACGTCCTGACTTTC. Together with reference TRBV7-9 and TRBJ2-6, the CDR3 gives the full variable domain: DTGVSQNPRHKITKRGQNVTFRCDPISEHNRLYWYRQTLGQGPEFLTYFQNEAQLEKSRLLSDRFSAERPKGSFSTLEIQRTEQGDSAMYLCASSLARVDPSSGANVLTFGAGSRLTVL.

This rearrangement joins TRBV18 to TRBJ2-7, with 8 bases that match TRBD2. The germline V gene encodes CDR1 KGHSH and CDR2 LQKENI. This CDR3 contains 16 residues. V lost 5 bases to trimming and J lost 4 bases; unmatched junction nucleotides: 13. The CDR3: CASSFTTGTSLYEQYF. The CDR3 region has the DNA TGTGCCAGCTCATTCACAACCGGGACTAGTCTTTACGAGCAGTACTTC.

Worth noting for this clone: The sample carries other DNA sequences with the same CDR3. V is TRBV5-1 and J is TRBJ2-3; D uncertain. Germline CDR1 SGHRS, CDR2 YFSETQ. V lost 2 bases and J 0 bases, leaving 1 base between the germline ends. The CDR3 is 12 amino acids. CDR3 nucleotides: TGCGCCAGCAGCTTCAGCACAGATACGCAGTATTTT. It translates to CASSFSTDTQYF.

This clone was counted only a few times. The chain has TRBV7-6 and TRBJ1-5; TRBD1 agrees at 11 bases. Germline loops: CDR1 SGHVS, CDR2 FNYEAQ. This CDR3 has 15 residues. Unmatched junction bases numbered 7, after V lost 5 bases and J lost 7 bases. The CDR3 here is CASSPGQGASQPQHF. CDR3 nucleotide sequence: TGTGCCAGCAGCCCCGGACAGGGGGCAAGCCAGCCCCAGCATTTT.

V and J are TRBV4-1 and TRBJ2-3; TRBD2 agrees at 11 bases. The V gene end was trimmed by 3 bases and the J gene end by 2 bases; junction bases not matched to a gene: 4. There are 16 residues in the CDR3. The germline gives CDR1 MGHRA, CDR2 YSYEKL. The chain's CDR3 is CASSHLGLADTDTQYF. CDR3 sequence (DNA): TGCGCCAGCAGCCATCTGGGACTAGCGGACACAGATACGCAGTATTTT.

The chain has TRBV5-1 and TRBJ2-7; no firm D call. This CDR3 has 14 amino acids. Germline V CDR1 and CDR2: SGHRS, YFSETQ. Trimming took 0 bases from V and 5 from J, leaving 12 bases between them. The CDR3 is CASSLGLLFDEQYF. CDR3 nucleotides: TGCGCCAGCAGCTTGGGGCTACTTTTCGACGAGCAGTACTTC. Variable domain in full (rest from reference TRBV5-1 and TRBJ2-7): KAGVTQTPRYLIKTRGQQVTLSCSPISGHRSVSWYQQTPGQGLQFLFEYFSETQRNKGNFPGRFSGRQFSNSRSEMNVSTLELGDSALYLCASSLGLLFDEQYFGPGTRLTVT.

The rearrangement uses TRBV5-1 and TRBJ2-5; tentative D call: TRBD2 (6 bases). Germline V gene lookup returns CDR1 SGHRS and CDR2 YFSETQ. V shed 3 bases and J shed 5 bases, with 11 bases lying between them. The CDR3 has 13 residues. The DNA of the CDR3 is TGCGCCAGCAGCTGGGACTCTCCGGAGACCCAGTACTTC. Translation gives CASSWDSPETQYF.

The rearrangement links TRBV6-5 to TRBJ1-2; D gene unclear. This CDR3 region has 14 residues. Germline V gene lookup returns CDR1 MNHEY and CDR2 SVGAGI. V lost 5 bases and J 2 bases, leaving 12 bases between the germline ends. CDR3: CASSAVIGNYGYTF. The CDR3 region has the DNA TGTGCCAGCAGTGCAGTTATAGGAAACTATGGCTACACCTTC.

CDR3 sequence (DNA): TGTGCCAGCAGTCAAACAGGGTTGGGAACTGAAGCTTTCTTT. This sequence encodes CASSQTGLGTEAFF. The rearrangement joins TRBV16 to TRBJ1-1; D may be TRBD1 (6 bases). The CDR3 has 14 amino acids. V was clipped by 6 bases and J by 5 bases, with 16 bases between them. From germline, CDR1 is KGHSY and CDR2 FQNENV.

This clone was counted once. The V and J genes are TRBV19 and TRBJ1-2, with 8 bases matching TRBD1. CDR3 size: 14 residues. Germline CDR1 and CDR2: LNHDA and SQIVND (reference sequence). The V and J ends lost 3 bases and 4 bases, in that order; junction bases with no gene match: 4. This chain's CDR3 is CASSIMGQAYGYTF. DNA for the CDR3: TGTGCCAGTAGTATTATGGGACAGGCCTATGGCTACACCTTC.

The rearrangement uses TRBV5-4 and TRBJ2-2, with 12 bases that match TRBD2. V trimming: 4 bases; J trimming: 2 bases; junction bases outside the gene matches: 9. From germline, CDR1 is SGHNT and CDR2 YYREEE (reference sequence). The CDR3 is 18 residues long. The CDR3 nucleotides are TGTGCCAGCAGCGAGGGACTAGCGGGCTTCCTCAACACCGGGGAGCTGTTTTTT. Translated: CASSEGLAGFLNTGELFF.

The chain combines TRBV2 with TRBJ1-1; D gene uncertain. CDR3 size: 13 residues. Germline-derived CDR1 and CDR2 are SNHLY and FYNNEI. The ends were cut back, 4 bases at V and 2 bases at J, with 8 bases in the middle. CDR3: CASSVVGNTEAFF. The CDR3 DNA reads TGTGCCAGCAGTGTGGTGGGAAACACTGAAGCTTTCTTT.

The CDR3 region has the DNA TGTGCCAGCAGCCCAGAACAGGGGGCGCCTTCGCATGGCTACACCTTC. Its protein is CASSPEQGAPSHGYTF. J is TRBJ1-2 and V is TRBV11-2; 9 nucleotides match TRBD1. Germline loops: CDR1 SGHAT, CDR2 FQNNGV. This CDR3 contains 16 residues. With 5 bases clipped from V and 6 bases from J, the junction kept 13 bases outside the gene matches.

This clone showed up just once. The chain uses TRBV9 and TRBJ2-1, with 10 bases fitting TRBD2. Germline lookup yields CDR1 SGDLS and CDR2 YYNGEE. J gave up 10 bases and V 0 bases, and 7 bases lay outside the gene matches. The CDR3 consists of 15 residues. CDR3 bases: TGTGCCAGCAGCGTAGAGGCTAGCGGGAGTCGAGAGCAGTTCTTC. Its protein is CASSVEASGSREQFF.

In DNA form, the CDR3 reads TGCAGCGTTGAAAAGGCTAGCTCCTACGAGCAGTACTTC. Its protein product is CSVEKASSYEQYF. The V and J genes are TRBV29-1 and TRBJ2-7; D remains unclear. V lost 2 bases and J 0 bases, leaving 8 bases between the germline ends. This CDR3 contains 13 residues. The germline CDR1 and CDR2 sequences are SQVTM and ANQGSEA.

The CDR3 here is CSVQTSGGFSYNEQFF. The CDR3 region has the DNA TGCAGCGTCCAGACTAGCGGGGGGTTCTCCTACAATGAGCAGTTCTTC. The V gene is TRBV29-1, the J gene TRBJ2-1, with TRBD2 matching 13 bases. CDR1 and CDR2 from the germline V gene are SQVTM and ANQGSEA. The CDR3 totals 16 residues. Germline trimming cut 6 bases from V and 0 bases from J; bases unmatched to any gene: 5.

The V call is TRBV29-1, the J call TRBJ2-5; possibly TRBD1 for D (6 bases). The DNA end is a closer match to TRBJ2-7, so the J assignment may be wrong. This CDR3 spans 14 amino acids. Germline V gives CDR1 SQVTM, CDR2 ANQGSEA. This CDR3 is CSVKETGFNYEQYF. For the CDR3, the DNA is TGCAGCGTTAAGGAAACAGGGTTTAATTACGAGCAGTACTTC.

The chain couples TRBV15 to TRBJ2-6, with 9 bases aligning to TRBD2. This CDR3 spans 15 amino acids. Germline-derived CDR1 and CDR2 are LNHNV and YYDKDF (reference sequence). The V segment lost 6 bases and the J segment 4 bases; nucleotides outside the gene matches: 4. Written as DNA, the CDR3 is TGTGCCACCAGGCTAGCGGGGATCGGGGCCAACGTCCTGACTTTC. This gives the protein CATRLAGIGANVLTF.

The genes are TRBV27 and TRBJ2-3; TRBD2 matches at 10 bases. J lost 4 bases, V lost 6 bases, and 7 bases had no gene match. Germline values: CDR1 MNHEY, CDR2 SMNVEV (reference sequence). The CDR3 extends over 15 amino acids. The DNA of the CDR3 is TGTGCCAGCAGCAGTAGCGGGGGGCGCCCAGATACGCAGTATTTT. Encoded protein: CASSSSGGRPDTQYF.

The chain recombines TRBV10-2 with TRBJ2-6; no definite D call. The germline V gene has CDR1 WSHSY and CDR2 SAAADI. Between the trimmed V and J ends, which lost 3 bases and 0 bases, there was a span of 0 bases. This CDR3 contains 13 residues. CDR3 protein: CASSDSGANVLTF. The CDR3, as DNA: TGCGCCAGCAGTGACTCTGGGGCCAACGTCCTGACTTTC.

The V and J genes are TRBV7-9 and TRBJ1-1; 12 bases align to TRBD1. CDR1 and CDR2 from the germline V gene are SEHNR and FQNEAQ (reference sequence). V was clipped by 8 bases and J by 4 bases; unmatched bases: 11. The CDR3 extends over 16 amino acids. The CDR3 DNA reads TGTGCCAGCGAAACCGGGACAGGGGGCGTGGGCACTGAAGCTTTCTTT. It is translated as CASETGTGGVGTEAFF.

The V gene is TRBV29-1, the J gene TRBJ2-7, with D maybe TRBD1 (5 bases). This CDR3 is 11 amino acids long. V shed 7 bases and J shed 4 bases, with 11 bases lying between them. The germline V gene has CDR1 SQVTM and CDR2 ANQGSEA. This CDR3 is CSAGQVYEQYF. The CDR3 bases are TGCAGCGCCGGACAAGTTTACGAGCAGTACTTC.

CDR3 DNA: TGTGCCAGTAGTTCCCGGACAGGGCCCGCCGTTAATGAAAAACTGTTTTTT. Translated, it gives CASSSRTGPAVNEKLFF. The chain combines TRBV19 with TRBJ1-4; 8 nucleotides match TRBD1. The CDR3 covers 17 residues. V lost 5 bases to trimming and J lost 4 bases; unmatched junction nucleotides: 12. Germline-derived CDR1 and CDR2 are LNHDA and SQIVND (reference sequence).

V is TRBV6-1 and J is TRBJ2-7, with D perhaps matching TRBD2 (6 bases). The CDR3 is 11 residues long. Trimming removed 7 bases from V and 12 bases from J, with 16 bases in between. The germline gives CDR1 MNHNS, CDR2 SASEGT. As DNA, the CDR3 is TGTGCCAGCAATGGCAGGACTAATGGGTACTTC. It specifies CASNGRTNGYF.